The clone carrying this T cell receptor beta chain has just a few counts. Its antigen is not identified. According to the study, TCR beta libraries were built with iRepertoire HTBI primers and CDR3-region Arm-PCR. As originally analysed: Analysis of the samples identified 50 to 75 TRBV and around 15 TRBJ segments. TCRdb redid the calling of the multiplex PCR reads with MiXCR, one entry per CDR3 protein. TCRdb's processing, not the study's, gives the V and J calls here. Here the sample spans about 540,000 distinct CDR3 sequences, about 13% being singletons. Time point described: newly diagnosed GD, antithyroid drugs for less than 3 months. PBMC-extracted RNA yielded the TCR library. The sample comes from a study of regulatory T cells in long-lasting Graves disease. The study's findings and limits: In persistent patients, shared public clonotypes (more than 2,500) outnumbered those in new patients (about 890).

These data were likewise used in another study, on T cells in Graves' hyperthyroidism and ophthalmopathy. From that study: Separating ophthalmopathy from stable hyperthyroidism was achieved by a 13 V-J model.

This sample comprised peripheral blood mononuclear cells (PBMCs), obtained at new diagnosis, from a patient treated with antithyroid drugs. The sequence was collected from a man aged 25 to 40 with Graves disease.

This chain's CDR3 is CASSLVLVNTDTQYF. The DNA for the CDR3 is TGTGCCAGCAGCTTAGTACTAGTTAACACAGATACGCAGTATTTT. The chain uses TRBV7-9 and TRBJ2-3; tentative D call: TRBD2 (5 bases). Trimming shortened V by 1 base and J by 2 bases, and 10 bases separated the two germline ends. Germline V CDR1 and CDR2: SEHNR, FQNEAQ (reference sequence). The length of the CDR3 is 15 residues.